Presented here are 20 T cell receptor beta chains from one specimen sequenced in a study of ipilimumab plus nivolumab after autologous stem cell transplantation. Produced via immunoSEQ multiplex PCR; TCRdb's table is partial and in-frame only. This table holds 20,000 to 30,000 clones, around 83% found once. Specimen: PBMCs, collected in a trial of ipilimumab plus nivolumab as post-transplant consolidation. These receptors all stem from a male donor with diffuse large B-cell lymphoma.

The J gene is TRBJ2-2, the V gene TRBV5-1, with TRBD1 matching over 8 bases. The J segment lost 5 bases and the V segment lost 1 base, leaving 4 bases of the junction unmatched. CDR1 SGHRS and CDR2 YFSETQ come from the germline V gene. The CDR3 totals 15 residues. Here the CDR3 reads CASSLFTGGTGELFF. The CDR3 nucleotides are TGCGCCAGCAGCTTGTTTACAGGGGGAACCGGGGAGCTGTTTTTT.

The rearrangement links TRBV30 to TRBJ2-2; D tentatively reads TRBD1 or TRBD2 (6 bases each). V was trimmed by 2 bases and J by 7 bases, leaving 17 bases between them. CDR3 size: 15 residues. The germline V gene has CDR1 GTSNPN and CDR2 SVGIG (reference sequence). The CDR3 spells CAWSSRGQINGELFF. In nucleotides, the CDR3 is TGTGCCTGGAGTTCTCGGGGGCAGATCAACGGGGAGCTGTTTTTT.

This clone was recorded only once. The CDR3 DNA reads as TGTGCCAGCAGTCCCTCAAGGGGACTAGCGGGTTACGAGCAGTACTTC. Translating gives CASSPSRGLAGYEQYF. V usage is TRBV27 and J usage is TRBJ2-7; TRBD2 matches 12 bases. Germline V CDR1 and CDR2: MNHEY, SMNVEV (reference sequence). CDR3 length: 16 residues. After removal of 5 bases from V and 4 bases from J, the junction contained 9 bases not matched to a gene.

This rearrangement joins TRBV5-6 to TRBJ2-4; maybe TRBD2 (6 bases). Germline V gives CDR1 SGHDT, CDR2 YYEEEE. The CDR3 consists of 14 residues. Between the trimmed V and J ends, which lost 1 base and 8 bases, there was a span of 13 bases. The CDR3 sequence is CASSLQVRRDIQYF. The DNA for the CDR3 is TGTGCCAGCAGCTTGCAGGTCAGGAGGGACATTCAGTACTTC.

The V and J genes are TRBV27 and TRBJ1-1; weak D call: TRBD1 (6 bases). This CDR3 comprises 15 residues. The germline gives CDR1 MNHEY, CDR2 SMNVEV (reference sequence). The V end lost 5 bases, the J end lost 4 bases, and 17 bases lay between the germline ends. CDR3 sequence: CASSVNRETSTEAFF. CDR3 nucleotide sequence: TGTGCCAGCAGTGTCAACAGGGAGACGAGCACTGAAGCTTTCTTT.

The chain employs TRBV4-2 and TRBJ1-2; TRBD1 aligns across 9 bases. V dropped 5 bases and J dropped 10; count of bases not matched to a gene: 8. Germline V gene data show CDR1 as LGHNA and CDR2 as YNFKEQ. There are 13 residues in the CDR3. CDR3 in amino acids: CASSANRDRDYTF. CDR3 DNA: TGTGCCAGCAGCGCGAACCGGGACAGGGACTACACCTTC.

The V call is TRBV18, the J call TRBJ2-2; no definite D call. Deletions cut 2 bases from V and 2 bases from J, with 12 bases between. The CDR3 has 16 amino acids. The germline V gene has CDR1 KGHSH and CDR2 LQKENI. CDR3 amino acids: CASSPLGGANTGELFF. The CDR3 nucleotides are TGTGCCAGCTCACCATTGGGCGGCGCCAACACCGGGGAGCTGTTTTTT.

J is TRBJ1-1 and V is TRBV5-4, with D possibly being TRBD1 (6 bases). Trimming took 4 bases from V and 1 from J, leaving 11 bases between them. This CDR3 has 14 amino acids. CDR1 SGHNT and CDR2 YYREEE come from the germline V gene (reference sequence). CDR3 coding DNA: TGTGCCAGCAGCCGGGGACAAGCGAACACTGAAGCTTTCTTT. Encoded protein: CASSRGQANTEAFF.

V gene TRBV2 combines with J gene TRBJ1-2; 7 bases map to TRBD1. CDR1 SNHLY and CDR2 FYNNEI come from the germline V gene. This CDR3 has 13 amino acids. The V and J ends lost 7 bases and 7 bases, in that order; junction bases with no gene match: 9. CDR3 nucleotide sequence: TGTGCCAGCAACGACCGGGACAGTCGTGGCTACACCTTC. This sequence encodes CASNDRDSRGYTF.

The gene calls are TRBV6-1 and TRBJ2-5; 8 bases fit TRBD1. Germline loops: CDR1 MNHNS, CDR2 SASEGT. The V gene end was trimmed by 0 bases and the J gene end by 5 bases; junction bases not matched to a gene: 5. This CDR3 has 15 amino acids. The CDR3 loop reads CASSEATGGWETQYF. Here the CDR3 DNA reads TGTGCCAGCAGTGAAGCAACAGGGGGTTGGGAGACCCAGTACTTC.

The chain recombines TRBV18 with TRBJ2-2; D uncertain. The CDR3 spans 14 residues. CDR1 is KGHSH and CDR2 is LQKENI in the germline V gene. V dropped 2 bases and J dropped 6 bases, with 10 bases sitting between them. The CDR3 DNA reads TGTGCCAGCTCACCAGGGATTGAGTCCGGGGAGCTGTTTTTT. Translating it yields CASSPGIESGELFF.

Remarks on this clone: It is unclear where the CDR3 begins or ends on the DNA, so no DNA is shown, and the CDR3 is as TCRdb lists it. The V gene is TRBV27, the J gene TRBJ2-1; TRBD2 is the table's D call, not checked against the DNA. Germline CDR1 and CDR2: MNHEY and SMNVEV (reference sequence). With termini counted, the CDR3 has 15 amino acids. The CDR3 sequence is CASSFLESSYNEQFF.

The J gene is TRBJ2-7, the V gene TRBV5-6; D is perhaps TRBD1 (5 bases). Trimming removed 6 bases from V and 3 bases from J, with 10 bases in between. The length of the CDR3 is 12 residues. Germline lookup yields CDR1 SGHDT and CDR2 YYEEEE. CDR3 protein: CASTRADYEQYF. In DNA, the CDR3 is TGTGCCAGCACCAGGGCGGACTACGAGCAGTACTTC.

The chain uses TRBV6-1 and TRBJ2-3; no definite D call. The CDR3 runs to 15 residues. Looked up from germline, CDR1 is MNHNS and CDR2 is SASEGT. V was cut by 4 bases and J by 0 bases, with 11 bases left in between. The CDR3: CASSVSWASTDTQYF. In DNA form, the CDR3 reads TGTGCCAGCAGTGTTTCTTGGGCCAGCACAGATACGCAGTATTTT.

The CDR3 DNA reads TGCGCCAGCAGCCCCTCCGCAGGGCGGAATGAAAAACTGTTTTTT. Translating it yields CASSPSAGRNEKLFF. The chain recombines TRBV4-1 with TRBJ1-4; TRBD1 is a possible D gene (5 bases). The CDR3 totals 15 residues. Per the germline V gene, CDR1 is MGHRA and CDR2 is YSYEKL. V lost 4 bases and J 5 bases, leaving 14 bases between the germline ends.

The CDR3 reads CASSPGTWGTIYF. The CDR3 DNA follows: TGTGCCAGCTCACCAGGGACTTGGGGCACCATATATTTT. The chain employs TRBV18 and TRBJ1-3, with a weak D call TRBD1 (5 bases). The CDR3 is 13 residues long. Trimming took off 2 bases at V and 9 bases at J, with 11 bases between the two ends. Germline V gives CDR1 KGHSH, CDR2 LQKENI.

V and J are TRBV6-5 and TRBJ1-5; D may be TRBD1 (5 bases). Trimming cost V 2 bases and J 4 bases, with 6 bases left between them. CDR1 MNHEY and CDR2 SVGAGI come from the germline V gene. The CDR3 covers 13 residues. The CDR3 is CASSYGGNQPQHF. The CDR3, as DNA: TGTGCCAGCAGTTACGGGGGGAATCAGCCCCAGCATTTT.

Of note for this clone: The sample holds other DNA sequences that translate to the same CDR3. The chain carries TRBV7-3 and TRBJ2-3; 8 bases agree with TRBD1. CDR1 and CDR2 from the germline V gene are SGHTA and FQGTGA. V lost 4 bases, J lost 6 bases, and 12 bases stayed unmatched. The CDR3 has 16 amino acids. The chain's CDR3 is CASSSNSAGGSDTQYF. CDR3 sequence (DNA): TGTGCCAGCAGCTCTAACTCGGCAGGGGGCAGCGATACGCAGTATTTT.

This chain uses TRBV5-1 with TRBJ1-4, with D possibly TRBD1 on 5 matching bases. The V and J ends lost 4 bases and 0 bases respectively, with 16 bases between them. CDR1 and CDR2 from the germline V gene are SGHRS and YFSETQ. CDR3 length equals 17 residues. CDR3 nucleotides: TGCGCCAGCAGCGCCCCCGAGGGGTATGCAACTAATGAAAAACTGTTTTTT. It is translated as CASSAPEGYATNEKLFF.

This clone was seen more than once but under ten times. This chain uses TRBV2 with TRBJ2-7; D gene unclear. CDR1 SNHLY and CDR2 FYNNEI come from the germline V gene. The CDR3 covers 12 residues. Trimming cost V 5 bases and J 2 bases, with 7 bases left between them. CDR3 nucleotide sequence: TGTGCCAGCAGTCTAAATGCCTACGAGCAGTACTTC. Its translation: CASSLNAYEQYF.